Below are 12 T cell receptor beta chains sequenced from a single sample in a study of beta chain features in type 1 diabetes. cDNA synthesis used the whole RNA isolate, giving expressed TCRB sequences. TCRdb keeps only in-frame clones here, not all; method: immunoSEQ multiplex PCR. Among a few hundred thousand clones listed, roughly a fifth were seen once. Material: naive CD4+ T cells from blood. The receptors stem from a woman under 30 in good health.

The chain employs TRBV4-2 and TRBJ2-5, with 13 bases aligning to TRBD2. V lost 2 bases to trimming and J lost 3 bases; unmatched junction nucleotides: 3. The CDR3 runs 16 residues. Germline CDR1 and CDR2: LGHNA and YNFKEQ. The CDR3 loop reads CASSQTGTSGEETQYF. CDR3 in DNA: TGTGCCAGCAGCCAAACCGGGACTAGCGGGGAAGAGACCCAGTACTTC.

This chain's CDR3 is CATSSGGVAGAYEQYF. The CDR3 region has the DNA TGTGCCACCAGCAGTGGAGGGGTAGCGGGAGCCTACGAGCAGTACTTC. The rearrangement links TRBV15 to TRBJ2-7; TRBD2 aligns across 9 bases. Germline-derived CDR1 and CDR2 are LNHNV and YYDKDF (reference sequence). J lost 2 bases, V lost 3 bases, and 8 bases had no gene match. The CDR3 is 16 residues long.

This clone came up a few times. The chain recombines TRBV7-6 with TRBJ1-2, with D uncertain. Germline V gene sequence: CDR1 SGHVS, CDR2 FNYEAQ. The CDR3 totals 15 residues. V lost 4 bases and J 4 bases, leaving 16 bases between the germline ends. In nucleotides, the CDR3 is TGTGCCAGCAGCTCAGATGAGGGTCGAATCTATGGCTACACCTTC. Amino acid sequence: CASSSDEGRIYGYTF.

As regards this clone: The identical CDR3 is also encoded by other nucleotide sequences in the sample. The rearrangement uses TRBV5-1 and TRBJ2-5, with D perhaps TRBD1 (6 bases). The germline V gene encodes CDR1 SGHRS and CDR2 YFSETQ. With 4 bases removed from V and 1 base from J, the gap between germline ends came to 11 bases. The CDR3 has 14 residues. In DNA, the CDR3 is TGCGCCAGCAGCCCCGGACAGATCCAAGAGACCCAGTACTTC. Amino acids: CASSPGQIQETQYF.

This chain uses TRBV5-4 with TRBJ2-7; D is possibly TRBD1 (5 bases). Trimming took 2 bases from V and 1 from J, leaving 10 bases between them. CDR3 length equals 14 residues. Per the germline V gene, CDR1 is SGHNT and CDR2 is YYREEE (reference sequence). This chain's CDR3 is CASSFGQGSYEQYF. The DNA for the CDR3 is TGTGCCAGCAGCTTTGGGCAGGGATCCTACGAGCAGTACTTC. Drawing the rest from reference TRBV5-4 and TRBJ2-7, the complete variable domain is ETGVTQSPTHLIKTRGQQVTLRCSSQSGHNTVSWYQQALGQGPQFIFQYYREEENGRGNFPPRFSGLQFPNYSSELNVNALELDDSALYLCASSFGQGSYEQYFGPGTRLTVT.

This clone was recorded a few times. Here the CDR3 reads CASSPTLAEGSTDTQYF. The CDR3 DNA follows: TGTGCCAGCTCCCCGACACTAGCGGAGGGTTCCACAGATACGCAGTATTTT. This chain uses TRBV18 with TRBJ2-3, with TRBD2 matching over 8 bases. The CDR3 extends over 17 amino acids. Germline CDR1 reads KGHSH; CDR2 reads LQKENI. V shed 6 bases, J shed 2 bases, and the junction held 13 bases outside the gene matches.

This clone was observed a few times. The gene calls are TRBV16 and TRBJ1-4; D is ambiguous. Trimming took 0 bases from V and 3 from J, leaving 14 bases between them. Germline CDR1 and CDR2: KGHSY and FQNENV. The CDR3 sequence is 17 residues long. CDR3 amino acids: CASSQSKLERANEKLFF. CDR3 nucleotides: TGTGCCAGCAGCCAATCGAAGCTCGAACGGGCTAATGAAAAACTGTTTTTT.

The chain couples TRBV7-2 to TRBJ2-3; TRBD2 aligns across 9 bases. Trimming at V came to 4 bases and at J to 0 bases, leaving 8 bases not matched to a gene. Germline V gene lookup returns CDR1 SGHTA and CDR2 FQGNSA. The CDR3 is 17 amino acids. The CDR3 protein is CASSSPPSGASTDTQYF. For the CDR3, the DNA is TGTGCCAGCAGCTCTCCCCCTAGCGGGGCTAGCACAGATACGCAGTATTTT. The variable domain in full, completed from reference TRBV7-2 and TRBJ2-3, reads GAGVSQSPSNKVTEKGKDVELRCDPISGHTALYWYRQSLGQGLEFLIYFQGNSAPDKSGLPSDRFSAERTGGSVSTLTIQRTQQEDSAVYLCASSSPPSGASTDTQYFGPGTRLTVL.

This clone occurred a few times. The chain couples TRBV11-2 to TRBJ2-3; tentative D call: TRBD1 (5 bases). CDR3 length: 15 residues. Germline CDR1 SGHAT, CDR2 FQNNGV. V was shortened by 5 bases and J by 0 bases, with 12 bases between the two germline ends. The CDR3 is CASSLQVASTDTQYF. CDR3 DNA sequence: TGTGCCAGCAGCCTACAGGTTGCTAGCACAGATACGCAGTATTTT.

This chain connects TRBV4-1 to TRBJ2-7, with 12 bases lining up with TRBD2. This CDR3 contains 16 residues. V dropped 0 bases and J dropped 4; count of bases not matched to a gene: 4. Germline CDR1 is MGHRA and CDR2 is YSYEKL. The CDR3 sequence is CASSQEVTSGRYEQYF. The CDR3, as DNA: TGCGCCAGCAGCCAAGAGGTAACTAGCGGGAGGTACGAGCAGTACTTC.

In this sample, this clone turned up a few times. The J gene is TRBJ1-5, the V gene TRBV2; possibly TRBD1 for D (6 bases). Germline CDR1 and CDR2: SNHLY and FYNNEI. Trimming cost V 7 bases and J 2 bases, with 9 bases left between them. This CDR3 spans 13 amino acids. The CDR3 nucleotides read TGTGCCAGCAAGGACAGCGGCAATCAGCCCCAGCATTTT. Its protein is CASKDSGNQPQHF.

This clone was observed a handful of times. The chain links TRBV30 to TRBJ1-5; D possibly corresponds to TRBD1 (5 bases). CDR3 length: 13 residues. CDR1 and CDR2 (germline): GTSNPN, SVGIG (reference sequence). The V end lost 0 bases, the J end lost 4 bases, and 7 bases lay between the germline ends. This CDR3 reads CAWSVGVNQPQHF. CDR3 coding DNA: TGTGCCTGGAGTGTAGGGGTGAATCAGCCCCAGCATTTT. Together with reference TRBV30 and TRBJ1-5, the CDR3 gives the full variable domain: SQTIHQWPATLVQPVGSPLSLECTVEGTSNPNLYWYRQAAGRGLQLLFYSVGIGQISSEVPQNLSASRPQDRQFILSSKKLLLSDSGFYLCAWSVGVNQPQHFGDGTRLSIL.